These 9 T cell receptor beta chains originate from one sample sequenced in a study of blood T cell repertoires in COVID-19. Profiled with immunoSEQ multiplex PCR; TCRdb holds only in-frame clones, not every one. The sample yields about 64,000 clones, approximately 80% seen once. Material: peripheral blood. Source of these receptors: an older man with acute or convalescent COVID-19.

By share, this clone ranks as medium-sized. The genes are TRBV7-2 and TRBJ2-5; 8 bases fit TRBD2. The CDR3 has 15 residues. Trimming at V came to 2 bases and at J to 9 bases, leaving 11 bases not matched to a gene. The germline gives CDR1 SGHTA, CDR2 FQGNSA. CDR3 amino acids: CASSLYTSGDGAQYF. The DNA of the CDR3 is TGTGCCAGCAGCTTATATACTAGCGGAGACGGGGCCCAGTACTTC.

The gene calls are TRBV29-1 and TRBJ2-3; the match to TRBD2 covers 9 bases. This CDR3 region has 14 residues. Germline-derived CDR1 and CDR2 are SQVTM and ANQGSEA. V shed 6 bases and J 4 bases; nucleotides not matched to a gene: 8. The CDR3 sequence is CSVGEREVADTQYF. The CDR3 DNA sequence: TGCAGCGTGGGTGAGCGGGAGGTGGCAGATACGCAGTATTTT.

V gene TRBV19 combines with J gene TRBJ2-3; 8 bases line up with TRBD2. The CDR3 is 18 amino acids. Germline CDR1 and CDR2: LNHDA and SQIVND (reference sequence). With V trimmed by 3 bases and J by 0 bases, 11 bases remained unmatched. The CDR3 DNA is TGTGCCAGTAGTATGCGGAGCGGGGGAATGGGCAGCACAGATACGCAGTATTTT. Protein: CASSMRSGGMGSTDTQYF.

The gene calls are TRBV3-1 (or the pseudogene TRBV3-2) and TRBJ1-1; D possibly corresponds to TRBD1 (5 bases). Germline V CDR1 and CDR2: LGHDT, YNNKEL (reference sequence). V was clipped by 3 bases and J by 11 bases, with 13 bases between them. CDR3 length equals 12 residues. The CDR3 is CASSQGPQVAFF. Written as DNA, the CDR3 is TGTGCCAGCAGCCAGGGGCCGCAAGTGGCTTTCTTT.

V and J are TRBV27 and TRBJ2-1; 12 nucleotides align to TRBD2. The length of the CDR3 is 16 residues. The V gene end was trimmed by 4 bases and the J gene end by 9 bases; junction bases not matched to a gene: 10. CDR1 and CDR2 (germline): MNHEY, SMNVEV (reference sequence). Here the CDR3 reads CASSSVASGRAFEQFF. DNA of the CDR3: TGTGCCAGCAGTTCGGTAGCTAGCGGGAGGGCCTTTGAGCAGTTCTTC.

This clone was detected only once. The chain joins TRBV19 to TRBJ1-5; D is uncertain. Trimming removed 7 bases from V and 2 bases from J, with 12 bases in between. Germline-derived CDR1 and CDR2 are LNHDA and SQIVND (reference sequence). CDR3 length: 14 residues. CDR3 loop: CASKEASGNQPQHF. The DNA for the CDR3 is TGTGCCAGTAAAGAGGCCTCCGGCAATCAGCCCCAGCATTTT.

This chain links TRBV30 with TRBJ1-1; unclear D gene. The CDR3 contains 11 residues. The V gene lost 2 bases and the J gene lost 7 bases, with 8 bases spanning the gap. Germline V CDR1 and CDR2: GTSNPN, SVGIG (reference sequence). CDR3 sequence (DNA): TGTGCCTGGAGTCCAAGGAGTGAAGCTTTCTTT. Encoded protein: CAWSPRSEAFF.

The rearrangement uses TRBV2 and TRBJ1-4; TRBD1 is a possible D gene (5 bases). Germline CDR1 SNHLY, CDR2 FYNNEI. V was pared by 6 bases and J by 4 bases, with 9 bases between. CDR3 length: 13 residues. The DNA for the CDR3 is TGTGCCAGCAGGACAGACATTAATGAAAAACTGTTTTTT. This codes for CASRTDINEKLFF.

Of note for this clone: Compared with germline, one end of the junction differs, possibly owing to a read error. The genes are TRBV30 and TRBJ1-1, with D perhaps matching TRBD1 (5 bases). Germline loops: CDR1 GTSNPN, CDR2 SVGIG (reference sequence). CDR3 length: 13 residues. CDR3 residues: CAGVVGGYTEAFF. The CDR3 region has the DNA TGTGCCGGGGTGGTGGGGGGGTACACAGAAGCTTTCTTT.